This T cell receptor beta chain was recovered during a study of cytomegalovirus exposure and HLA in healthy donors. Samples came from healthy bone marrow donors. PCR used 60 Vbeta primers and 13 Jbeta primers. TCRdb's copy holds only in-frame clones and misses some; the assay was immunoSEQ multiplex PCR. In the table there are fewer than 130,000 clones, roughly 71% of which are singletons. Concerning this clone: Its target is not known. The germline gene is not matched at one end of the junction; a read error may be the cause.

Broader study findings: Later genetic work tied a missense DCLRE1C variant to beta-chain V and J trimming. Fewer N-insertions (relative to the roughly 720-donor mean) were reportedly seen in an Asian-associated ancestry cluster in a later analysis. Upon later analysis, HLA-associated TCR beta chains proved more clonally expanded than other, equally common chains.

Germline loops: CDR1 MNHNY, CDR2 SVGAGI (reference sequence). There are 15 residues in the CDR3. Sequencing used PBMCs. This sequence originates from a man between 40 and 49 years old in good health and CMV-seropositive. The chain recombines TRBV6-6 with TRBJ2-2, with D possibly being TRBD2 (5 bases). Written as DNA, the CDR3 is TGTGCCAGCAATGGAGGCGGACCGAATACCGGGGAGCTGTTTTTT. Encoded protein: CASNGGGPNTGELFF.